This record covers a single T cell receptor beta chain. The entry originates in a study of T cells in Graves' hyperthyroidism and ophthalmopathy. V was trimmed by 3 bases and J by 5 bases, leaving 20 bases between them. The CDR3 extends over 16 amino acids. Germline lookup yields CDR1 SGHDT and CDR2 YYEEEE. TCR beta CDR3 sequences were amplified from RNA transcripts. Initially, a first-round RT-PCR of the TCR CDR3 employed the HTBI primer set. TCRdb re-analysed the multiplex PCR reads in MiXCR, keeping a single row per CDR3 protein. This repertoire shows some 620,000 distinct CDR3 sequences, 15% to 20% found once; its top ten account for 3% to 4.5%.

The sequence was collected from a woman aged 30 to 39 with Graves' hyperthyroidism. Sequenced input: blood. This chain connects TRBV5-6 to TRBJ1-1, with D possibly matching TRBD1 (6 bases). CDR3 nucleotides: TGTGCCAGCAGCTCTCAACAGGGCAGGGTGAGGACTGAAGCTTTCTTT. Its translation: CASSSQQGRVRTEAFF. Drawing the rest from reference TRBV5-6 and TRBJ1-1, the complete variable domain is DAGVTQSPTHLIKTRGQQVTLRCSPKSGHDTVSWYQQALGQGPQFIFQYYEEEERQRGNFPDRFSGHQFPNYSSELNVNALLLGDSALYLCASSSQQGRVRTEAFFGQGTRLTVV.